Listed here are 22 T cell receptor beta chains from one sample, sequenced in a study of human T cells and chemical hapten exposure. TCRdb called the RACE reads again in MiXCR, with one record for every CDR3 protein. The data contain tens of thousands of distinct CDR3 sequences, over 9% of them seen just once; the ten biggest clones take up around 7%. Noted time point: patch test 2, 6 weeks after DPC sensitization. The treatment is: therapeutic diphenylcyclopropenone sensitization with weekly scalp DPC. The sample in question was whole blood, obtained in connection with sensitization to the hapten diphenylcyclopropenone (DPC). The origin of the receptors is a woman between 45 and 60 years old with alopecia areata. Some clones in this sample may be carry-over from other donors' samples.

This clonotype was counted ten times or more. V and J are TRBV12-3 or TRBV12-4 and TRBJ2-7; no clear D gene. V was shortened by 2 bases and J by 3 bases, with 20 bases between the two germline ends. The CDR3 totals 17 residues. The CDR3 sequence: CASSLSGSVSGFYEQYF. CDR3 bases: TGTGCCAGCAGTTTATCCGGGTCGGTCTCGGGTTTCTACGAGCAGTACTTC.

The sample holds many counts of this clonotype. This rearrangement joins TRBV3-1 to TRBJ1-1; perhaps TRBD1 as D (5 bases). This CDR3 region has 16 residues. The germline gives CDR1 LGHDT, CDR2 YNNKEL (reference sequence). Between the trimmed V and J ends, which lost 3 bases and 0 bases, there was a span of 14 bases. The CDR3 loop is CASSQRRDGMNTEAFF. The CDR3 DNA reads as TGTGCCAGCAGCCAGAGGAGGGACGGCATGAACACTGAAGCTTTCTTT.

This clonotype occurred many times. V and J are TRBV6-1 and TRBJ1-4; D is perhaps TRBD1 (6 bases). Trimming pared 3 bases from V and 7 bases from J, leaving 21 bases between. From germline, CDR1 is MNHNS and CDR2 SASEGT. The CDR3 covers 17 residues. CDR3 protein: CASSDRGMVEGGEKLFF. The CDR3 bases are TGTGCCAGCAGTGACAGGGGAATGGTCGAGGGTGGTGAAAAACTGTTTTTT.

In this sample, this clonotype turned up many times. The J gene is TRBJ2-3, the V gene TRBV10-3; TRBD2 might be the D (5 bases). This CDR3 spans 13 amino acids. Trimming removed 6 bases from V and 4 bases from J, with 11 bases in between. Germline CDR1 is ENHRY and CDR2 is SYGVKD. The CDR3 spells CAISDGLSDTQYF. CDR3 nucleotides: TGTGCCATCAGCGATGGACTTTCAGATACGCAGTATTTT.

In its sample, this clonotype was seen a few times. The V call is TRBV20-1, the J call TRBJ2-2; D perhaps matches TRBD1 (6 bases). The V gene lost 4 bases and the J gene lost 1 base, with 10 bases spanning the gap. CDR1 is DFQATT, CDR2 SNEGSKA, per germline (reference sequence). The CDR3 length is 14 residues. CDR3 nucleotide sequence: TGCAGTGCTACCGACAGGAAGAACACCGGGGAGCTGTTTTTT. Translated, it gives CSATDRKNTGELFF.

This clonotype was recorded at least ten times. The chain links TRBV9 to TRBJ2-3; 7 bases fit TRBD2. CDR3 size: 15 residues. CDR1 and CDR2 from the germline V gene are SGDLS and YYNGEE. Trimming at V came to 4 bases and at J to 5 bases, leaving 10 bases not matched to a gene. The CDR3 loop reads CASSLAREREDTQYF. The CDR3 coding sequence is TGTGCCAGCAGCCTGGCGCGGGAGAGAGAAGATACGCAGTATTTT.

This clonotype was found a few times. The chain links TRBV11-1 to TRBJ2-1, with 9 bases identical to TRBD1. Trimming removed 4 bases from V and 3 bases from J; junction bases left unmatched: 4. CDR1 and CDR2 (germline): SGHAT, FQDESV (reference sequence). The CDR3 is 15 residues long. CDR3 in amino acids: CASSWDREHYNEQFF. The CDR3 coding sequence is TGTGCCAGCAGCTGGGACAGGGAGCACTACAATGAGCAGTTCTTC.

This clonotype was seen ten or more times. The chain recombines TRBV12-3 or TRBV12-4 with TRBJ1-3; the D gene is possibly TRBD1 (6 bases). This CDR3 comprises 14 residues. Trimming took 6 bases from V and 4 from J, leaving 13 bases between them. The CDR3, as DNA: TGTGCCAGCAGGTCAACAGGGTTCGGAAACACCATATATTTT. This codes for CASRSTGFGNTIYF.

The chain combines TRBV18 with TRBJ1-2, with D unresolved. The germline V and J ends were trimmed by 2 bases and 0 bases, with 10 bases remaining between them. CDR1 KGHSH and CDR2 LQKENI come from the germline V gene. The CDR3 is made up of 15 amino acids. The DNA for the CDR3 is TGTGCCAGCTCACCAGAGCAGGTGACTAACTATGGCTACACCTTC. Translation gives CASSPEQVTNYGYTF.

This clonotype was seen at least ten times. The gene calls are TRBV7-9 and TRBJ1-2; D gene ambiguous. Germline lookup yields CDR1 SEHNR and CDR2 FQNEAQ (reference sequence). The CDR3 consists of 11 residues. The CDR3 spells CAWGGTYGYTF. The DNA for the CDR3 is TGTGCTTGGGGTGGTACCTATGGCTACACCTTC. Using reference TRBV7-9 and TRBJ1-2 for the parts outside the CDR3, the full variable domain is DTGVSQNPRHKITKRGQNVTFRCDPISEHNRLYWYRQTLGQGPEFLTYFQNEAQLEKSRLLSDRFSAERPKGSFSTLEIQRTEQGDSAMYLCAWGGTYGYTFGSGTRLTVV.

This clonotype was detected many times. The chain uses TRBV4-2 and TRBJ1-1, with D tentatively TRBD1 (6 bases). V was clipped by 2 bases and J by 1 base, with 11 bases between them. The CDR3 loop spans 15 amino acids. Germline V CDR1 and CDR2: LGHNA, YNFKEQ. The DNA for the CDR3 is TGTGCCAGCAGCCAAAACAGGGTAAAGAACACTGAAGCTTTCTTT. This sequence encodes CASSQNRVKNTEAFF.

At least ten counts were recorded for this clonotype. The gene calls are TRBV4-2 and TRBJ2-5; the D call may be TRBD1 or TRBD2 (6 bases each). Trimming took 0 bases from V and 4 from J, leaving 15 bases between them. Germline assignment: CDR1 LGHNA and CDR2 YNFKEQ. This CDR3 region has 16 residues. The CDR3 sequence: CASSQDLWGARETQYF. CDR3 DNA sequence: TGTGCCAGCAGCCAAGATCTCTGGGGGGCGCGAGAGACCCAGTACTTC.

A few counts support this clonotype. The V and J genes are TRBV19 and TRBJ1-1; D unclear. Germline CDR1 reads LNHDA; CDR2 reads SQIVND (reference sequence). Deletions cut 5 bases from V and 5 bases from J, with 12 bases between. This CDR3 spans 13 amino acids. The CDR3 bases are TGTGCCAGTAGTCAAGCCCTCCGGACTGAAGCTTTCTTT. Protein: CASSQALRTEAFF.

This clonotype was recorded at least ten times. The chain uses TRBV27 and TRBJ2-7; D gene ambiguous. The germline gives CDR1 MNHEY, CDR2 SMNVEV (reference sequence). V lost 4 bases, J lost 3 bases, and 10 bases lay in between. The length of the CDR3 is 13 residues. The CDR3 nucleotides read TGTGCCAGCAGTTCTCTCTTGGGCTACGAGCAGTACTTC. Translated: CASSSLLGYEQYF.

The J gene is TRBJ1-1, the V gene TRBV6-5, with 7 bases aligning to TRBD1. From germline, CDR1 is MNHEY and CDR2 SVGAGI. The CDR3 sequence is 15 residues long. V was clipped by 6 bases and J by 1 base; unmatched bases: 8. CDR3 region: CASSRDRAGNTEAFF. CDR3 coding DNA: TGTGCCAGCAGCCGAGACAGGGCGGGGAACACTGAAGCTTTCTTT.

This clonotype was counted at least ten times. The CDR3 region is CASSLRAGEPGELFF. CDR3 nucleotide sequence: TGTGCCAGCAGCCTTAGGGCGGGAGAACCCGGGGAGCTGTTTTTT. The chain uses TRBV7-2 and TRBJ2-2; TRBD2 aligns across 7 bases. This CDR3 region has 15 residues. Germline CDR1 reads SGHTA; CDR2 reads FQGNSA. Trimming removed 5 bases from V and 6 bases from J; junction bases left unmatched: 9.

Here the CDR3 reads CSAGTGGNQPQHF. CDR3 in DNA: TGCAGTGCTGGTACAGGGGGCAATCAGCCCCAGCATTTT. J is TRBJ1-5 and V is TRBV20-1; 7 bases agree with TRBD1. The CDR3 is 13 amino acids. CDR1 is DFQATT, CDR2 SNEGSKA, per germline (reference sequence). Losses at the gene ends were 5 bases for V and 2 bases for J; bases not matched to a gene: 3.

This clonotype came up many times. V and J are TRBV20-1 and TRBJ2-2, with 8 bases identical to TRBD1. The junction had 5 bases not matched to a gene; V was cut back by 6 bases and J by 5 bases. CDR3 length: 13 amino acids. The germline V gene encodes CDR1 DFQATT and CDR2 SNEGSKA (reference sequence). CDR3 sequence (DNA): TGCAGTGCCGCCGACAGGGGTACCGGGGAGCTGTTTTTT. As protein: CSAADRGTGELFF.

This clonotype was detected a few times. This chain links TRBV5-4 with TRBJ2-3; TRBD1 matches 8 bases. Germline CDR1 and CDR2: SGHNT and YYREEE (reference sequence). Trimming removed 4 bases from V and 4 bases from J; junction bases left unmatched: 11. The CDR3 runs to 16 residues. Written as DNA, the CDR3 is TGTGCCAGCAGCCCTTTTAGGACAGGGAGGCCAGATACGCAGTATTTT. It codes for CASSPFRTGRPDTQYF.

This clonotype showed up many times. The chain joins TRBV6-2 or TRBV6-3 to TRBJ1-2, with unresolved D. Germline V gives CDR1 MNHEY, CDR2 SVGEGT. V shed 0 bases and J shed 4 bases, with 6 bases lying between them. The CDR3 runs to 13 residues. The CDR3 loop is CASSYSWIYGYTF. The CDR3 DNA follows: TGTGCCAGCAGTTACTCTTGGATCTATGGCTACACCTTC.

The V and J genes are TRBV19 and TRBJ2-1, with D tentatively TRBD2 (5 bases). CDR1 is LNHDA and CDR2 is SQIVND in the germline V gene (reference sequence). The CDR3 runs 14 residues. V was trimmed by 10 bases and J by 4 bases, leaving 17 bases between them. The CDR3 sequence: CATSLAGPYNEQFF. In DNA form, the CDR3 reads TGTGCCACCTCCCTGGCGGGTCCATACAATGAGCAGTTCTTC.

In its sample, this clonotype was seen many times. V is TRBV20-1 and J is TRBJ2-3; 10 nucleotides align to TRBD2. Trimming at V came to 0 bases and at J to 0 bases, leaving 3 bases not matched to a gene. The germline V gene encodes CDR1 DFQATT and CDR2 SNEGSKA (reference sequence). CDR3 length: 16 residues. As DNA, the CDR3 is TGCAGTGCTAGAGATCTAGCGGGAGTGAGCACAGATACGCAGTATTTT. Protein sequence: CSARDLAGVSTDTQYF.